This T cell receptor beta chain stems from a study of blood T cell repertoires in COVID-19. The repertoire was sequenced with immunoSEQ multiplex PCR; TCRdb's copy has only in-frame clones and lacks some. The table includes roughly 400,000 clones, roughly 90% detected once. The participants were between about 18 and 90 years old and came from roughly 24 US areas. Germline V gene sequence: CDR1 SGDLS, CDR2 YYNGEE. The CDR3 is made up of 16 amino acids. V lost 3 bases to trimming and J lost 2 bases; unmatched junction nucleotides: 1. V gene TRBV9 combines with J gene TRBJ2-3, with 15 nucleotides matching TRBD2. Sequenced input: PBMCs or T cells enriched from blood (not recorded which). The sequence came from a woman under 30 who had been exposed to COVID-19. CDR3 coding DNA: TGTGCCAGCAGCGGGACTAGCGGGGGGGACACAGATACGCAGTATTTT. As protein: CASSGTSGGDTDTQYF.